This TCR beta chain was profiled in a study of cytomegalovirus exposure and HLA in healthy donors. Trimming took 4 bases from V and 2 from J; bases not matched to a gene: 6. CDR1 is SGHAT, CDR2 FQNNGV, per germline. The CDR3 is 16 amino acids. Study conclusions and caveats: Within a later analysis, the majority of CMV-associated TCR beta chains appeared HLA-restricted. Rarity marked most TCR sequences, yet some public TCRs occurred in many donors. Excluded: some indistinguishable V segments such as TRBV6-2 and TRBV6-3. Cytomegalovirus status was reportedly diagnosed by the classifier with high specificity and sensitivity.

There are a few counts of this clone. Its antigen is still unknown. Primers for the PCR totalled 60 Vbeta and 13 Jbeta. This table comes from immunoSEQ multiplex PCR, and its TCRdb copy is limited to in-frame clones, with some not included. The data hold 150,000 to 200,000 clones, with approximately 81% observed a single time. V and J are TRBV11-2 and TRBJ1-3; 9 positions match TRBD1. The sequence derives from a woman aged 45 to 65 in good health and CMV-seronegative. The material sequenced was PBMCs. CDR3 sequence: CASSSVTGGTGNTIYF. In nucleotides, the CDR3 is TGTGCCAGCAGCTCCGTCACAGGGGGCACTGGAAACACCATATATTTT. Full variable domain (remainder filled in from reference TRBV11-2 and TRBJ1-3): EAGVAQSPRYKIIEKRQSVAFWCNPISGHATLYWYQQILGQGPKLLIQFQNNGVVDDSQLPKDRFSAERLKGVDSTLKIQPAKLEDSAVYLCASSSVTGGTGNTIYFGEGSWLTVV.